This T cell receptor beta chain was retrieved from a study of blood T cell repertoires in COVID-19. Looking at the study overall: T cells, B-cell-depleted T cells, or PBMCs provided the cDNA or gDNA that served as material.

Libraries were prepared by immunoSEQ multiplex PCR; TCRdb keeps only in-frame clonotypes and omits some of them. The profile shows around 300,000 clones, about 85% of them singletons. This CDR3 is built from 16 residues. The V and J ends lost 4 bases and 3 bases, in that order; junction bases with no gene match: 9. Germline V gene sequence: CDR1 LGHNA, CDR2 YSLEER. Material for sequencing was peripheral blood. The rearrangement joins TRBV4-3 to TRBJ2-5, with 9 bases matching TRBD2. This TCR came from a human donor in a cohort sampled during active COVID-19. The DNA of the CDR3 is TGCGCCAGCAGCCTCGGGGGAGCGGGAGGCAAAGAGACCCAGTACTTC. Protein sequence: CASSLGGAGGKETQYF.